A selection of T cell receptor beta chains follows, all from one sample in a study of T cell changes during pregnancy in multiple sclerosis. Method: immunoSEQ multiplex PCR; TCRdb's copy keeps in-frame clones and lacks some. The sample contains 70,000 or so clones, approximately 92% of which appear only once. The input for sequencing was peripheral blood, taken in the third trimester of pregnancy. All receptors come from a female donor in good health, enrolled as a control in a pregnancy study. CDR3s include the opening cysteine and the closing phenylalanine or tryptophan. The D gene is left open where the match is weak. Size is omitted from some rows. Given values are once, few, many or a class for expanded clones.

cdr3_nt	cdr3_aa	v_call	clone_size	d_call	j_call
TGTGCCAGCATCGCGTCGTTGGGGGGGGACTCATTCGATGAGCAGTTCTTC	CASIASLGGDSFDEQFF	TRBV7-9	.	TRBD2	TRBJ2-1
TGTGCCAGCAGTTCGGGGAACACAGATACGCAGTATTTT	CASSSGNTDTQYF	TRBV7-6	.	.	TRBJ2-3
TGTGCCAGCAGCCAACCCTTACAGGGGTTCGATGAAAAACTGTTTTTT	CASSQPLQGFDEKLFF	TRBV4-2	.	TRBD1	TRBJ1-4
TGTGCCAGCAGCTTAGCGGGAGCGTTCGGTGGTACGCAGTATTTT	CASSLAGAFGGTQYF	TRBV7-6	.	.	TRBJ2-3
TGTGCCAGCAGTTTATTGAGGGTGGGCCCTGGGGCCGGGGAGCTGTTTTTT	CASSLLRVGPGAGELFF	TRBV27	.	.	TRBJ2-2
TGTGCCAGCAGCCCCGGACTAGCGAGGTACAATGAGCAGTTCTTC	CASSPGLARYNEQFF	TRBV9	.	TRBD2	TRBJ2-1
TGTGCCAGCTCACCGCGTAGCGGGGGGGCCACAGATACGCAGTATTTT	CASSPRSGGATDTQYF	TRBV18	.	TRBD2	TRBJ2-3
TGTGCCAGCAGCTCTGGTAGCGGCAGTTCCGGGGAGCTGTTTTTT	CASSSGSGSSGELFF	TRBV5-4	once	.	TRBJ2-2
TGTGCCAGCAGTCCGCAGGGGGCCACTGAAGCTTTCTTT	CASSPQGATEAFF	TRBV6-5	few	TRBD1	TRBJ1-1
TGCGCCAGCAGCTTGGGGGATGACAGGGGCTACGAGCAGTACTTC	CASSLGDDRGYEQYF	TRBV5-1	.	TRBD1	TRBJ2-7
TGTGCCAGCAGGAAGGAGGGTCTACTTAACTATGGCTACACCTTC	CASRKEGLLNYGYTF	TRBV6-1	.	.	TRBJ1-2
TGTGCCAGCAGCGAGGGACATATAAACACTGAAGCTTTCTTT	CASSEGHINTEAFF	TRBV9	.	.	TRBJ1-1
TGTGCCAGTAACACGGGGTGGAGCGGGGCCACAGATACGCAGTATTTT	CASNTGWSGATDTQYF	TRBV19	.	TRBD2	TRBJ2-3
TGCGCCAGCAGCCATCTAGGGGCTAGCGGTACAGATACGCAGTATTTT	CASSHLGASGTDTQYF	TRBV4-3	.	TRBD2	TRBJ2-3
TGCGCCAGCAGCTTGGGTAACTACGAGCAGTACTTC	CASSLGNYEQYF	TRBV5-1	.	.	TRBJ2-7
TGCGCCAGCACCCGGACAGGGGGCCAAGAGACCCAGTACTTC	CASTRTGGQETQYF	TRBV10-1	.	TRBD1	TRBJ2-5
TGTGCCAGCAGCTTAGGGCCCCACAATGAGCAGTTCTTC	CASSLGPHNEQFF	TRBV7-3	.	.	TRBJ2-1
TGTGCCAGCAGCCAGGGGGGACTAGCGGGAGAATACGAGCAGTACTTC	CASSQGGLAGEYEQYF	TRBV5-4	.	TRBD2	TRBJ2-7
TGTGCCAGCAGCTCCATGGGGGGGACAGGGGTAGCCGAGCAGTACTTC	CASSSMGGTGVAEQYF	TRBV5-6	.	TRBD1	TRBJ2-7
TGCAGCGTTGGAGCGACAGTCTACCACTACGAGCAGTACTTC	CSVGATVYHYEQYF	TRBV29-1	once	.	TRBJ2-7
TGTGCCAGCAGGTTGACTAGCGGGGCTTACAATGAGCAGTTCTTC	CASRLTSGAYNEQFF	TRBV2	.	TRBD2	TRBJ2-1
TGTGCCAGCAGCCGACAGGGGTTCACTGAAGCTTTCTTT	CASSRQGFTEAFF	TRBV5-6	once	TRBD1	TRBJ1-1
TGTGCCAGCAATTACCTCCCCTGGGCGAATACGCAGTATTTT	CASNYLPWANTQYF	TRBV27	.	.	TRBJ2-3
TGTGCCAGCAGTTTAAACAGGGGGCTTGGCGAGCAGTACTTC	CASSLNRGLGEQYF	TRBV28	.	TRBD1	TRBJ2-7
TGTGCCAGCAGCGTAGCTACGGGACAGGGTCAAGAGACCCAGTACTTC	CASSVATGQGQETQYF	TRBV9	.	TRBD1	TRBJ2-5
TGTGCCAGCACCCAGGGGGGCAATGAGCAGTTCTTC	CASTQGGNEQFF	TRBV27	.	.	TRBJ2-1
TGTGCCAGCAGCCCAACCTTTGGCAGCTATGGCTACACCTTC	CASSPTFGSYGYTF	TRBV6-5	few	.	TRBJ1-2